This T cell receptor (beta chain) was sequenced for a study of post-analysis software for immune sequencing data. Unique molecular identifiers tagged the TCR beta cDNA libraries. In TCRdb, the PCR reads were re-called with MiXCR into one record per CDR3 protein. Counted here are approximately 690,000 distinct CDR3 sequences, approximately 60% occurring once; the ten biggest clones make up about 11%. General study results and limits: For normalized Chao1 diversity, multiple sclerosis patients scored significantly lower than controls did. Elevated frequency relative to controls characterized several TRBV segments in patients, TRBV5-6, TRBV5-1 and TRBV20-1 among them.

Concerning this clonotype itself: Its cognate antigen is unknown.

The CDR3 is 14 residues long. Trimming took 6 bases from V and 4 from J; bases not matched to a gene: 7. Germline CDR1 reads MNHEY; CDR2 reads SVGAGI. Sequenced: blood. V gene TRBV6-5 combines with J gene TRBJ1-2, with TRBD1 matching 8 bases. This clonotype was obtained from a girl aged 2-9 years with multiple sclerosis. CDR3 sequence: CASRRTGTLYGYTF. In DNA, the CDR3 is TGTGCCAGCAGACGGACAGGGACCCTCTATGGCTACACCTTC.